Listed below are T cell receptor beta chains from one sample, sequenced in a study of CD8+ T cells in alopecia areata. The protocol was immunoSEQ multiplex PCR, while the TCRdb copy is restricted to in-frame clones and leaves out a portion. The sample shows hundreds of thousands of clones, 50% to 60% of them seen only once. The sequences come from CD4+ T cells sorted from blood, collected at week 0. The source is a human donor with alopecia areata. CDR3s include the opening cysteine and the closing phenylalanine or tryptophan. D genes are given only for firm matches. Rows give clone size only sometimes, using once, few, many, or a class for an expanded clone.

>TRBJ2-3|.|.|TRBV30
CAWSAPLLRVTQYF
TGTGCCTGGAGTGCCCCCTTACTAAGAGTTACGCAGTATTTT
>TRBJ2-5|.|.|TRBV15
CATSGLSLETQYF
TGTGCCACCAGCGGGTTGTCACTCGAGACCCAGTACTTC
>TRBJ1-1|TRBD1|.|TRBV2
CASPVDRGHGTEAFF
TGTGCCAGCCCGGTCGACAGGGGGCACGGCACTGAAGCTTTCTTT
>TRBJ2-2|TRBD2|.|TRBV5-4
CASKLLAGANTGELFF
TGTGCCAGCAAGCTGTTAGCGGGGGCGAACACCGGGGAGCTGTTTTTT
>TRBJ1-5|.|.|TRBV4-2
CASSQGRGNQPQHF
TGTGCCAGCAGCCAAGGACGGGGCAATCAGCCCCAGCATTTT
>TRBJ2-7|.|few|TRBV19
CASSWRSSYEQYF
TGTGCCAGTAGTTGGAGGAGCTCCTACGAGCAGTACTTC
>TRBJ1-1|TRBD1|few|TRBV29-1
CSPGGTGNTEAFF
TGCAGCCCAGGGGGGACAGGGAACACTGAAGCTTTCTTT
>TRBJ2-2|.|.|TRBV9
CASSGPRRANTGELFF
TGTGCCAGCAGCGGCCCCCGGCGGGCGAACACCGGGGAGCTGTTTTTT
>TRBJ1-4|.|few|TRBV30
CAWSVRREEKLFF
TGTGCCTGGAGTGTACGGCGAGAGGAAAAACTGTTTTTT
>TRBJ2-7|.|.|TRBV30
CASQFNPYEQYF
TGTGCCTCCCAGTTCAACCCCTACGAGCAGTACTTC
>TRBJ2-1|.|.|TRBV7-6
CASSLAELGSGLFF
TGTGCCAGCAGCTTAGCGGAGTTGGGCTCGGGATTGTTCTTC
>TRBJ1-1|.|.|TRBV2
CASSKGVGGSEAFF
TGTGCCAGCAGTAAAGGGGTAGGCGGGAGTGAAGCTTTCTTT
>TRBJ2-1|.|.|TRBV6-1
CASSEDYTTVQFF
TGTGCCAGCAGTGAAGATTACACCACCGTTCAGTTCTTC
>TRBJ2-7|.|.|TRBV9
CASSVGADYEQYF
TGTGCCAGCAGCGTAGGTGCCGACTACGAGCAGTACTTC
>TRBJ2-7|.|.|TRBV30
CAWSRQQAYEQYF
TGTGCCTGGAGTAGGCAGCAAGCCTACGAGCAGTACTTC
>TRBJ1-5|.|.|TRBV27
CASSLTIHQPQHF
TGTGCCAGCAGTTTAACCATCCATCAGCCCCAGCATTTT
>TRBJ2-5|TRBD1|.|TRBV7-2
CASGTGVETQYF
TGTGCCAGCGGAACAGGGGTAGAGACCCAGTACTTC
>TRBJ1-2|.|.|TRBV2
CASSERGFGRGSSRGYTF
TGTGCCAGCAGTGAAAGGGGATTTGGCAGGGGCTCGTCGAGGGGCTACACCTTC
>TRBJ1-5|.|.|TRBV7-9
CASSQQEGNQPQHF
TGTGCCAGCAGCCAGCAGGAGGGCAATCAGCCCCAGCATTTT
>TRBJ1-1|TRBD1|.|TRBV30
CAWSVGLWTGPGNTEAFF
TGTGCCTGGAGTGTAGGCCTTTGGACAGGCCCAGGGAACACTGAAGCTTTCTTT
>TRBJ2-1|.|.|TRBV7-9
CASSPRDPSYNEQFF
TGTGCCAGCAGCCCTAGGGACCCTTCCTACAATGAGCAGTTCTTC
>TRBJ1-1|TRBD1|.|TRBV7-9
CASSLGTGNMNTEAFF
TGTGCCAGCAGCTTAGGGACAGGGAACATGAACACTGAAGCTTTCTTT
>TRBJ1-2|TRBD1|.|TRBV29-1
CSVLDREASGYTF
TGCAGCGTTCTAGACAGGGAAGCAAGCGGCTACACCTTC
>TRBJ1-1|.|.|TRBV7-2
CASRSAMNTEAFF
TGTGCCAGCAGGTCCGCCATGAACACTGAAGCTTTCTTT
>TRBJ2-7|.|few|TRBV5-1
CASSLNRPPDEQYF
TGCGCCAGCAGCTTGAACAGGCCTCCCGACGAGCAGTACTTC
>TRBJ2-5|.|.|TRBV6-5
CASSYTKTQASETQYF
TGTGCCAGCAGTTACACCAAGACTCAAGCGTCAGAGACCCAGTACTTC
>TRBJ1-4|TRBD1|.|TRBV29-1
CSVQQPRGPEKLFF
TGCAGCGTTCAACAGCCGAGGGGGCCTGAAAAACTGTTTTTT
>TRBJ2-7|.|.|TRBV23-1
CASPTGTPHEQYF
TGCGCCAGCCCGACCGGGACACCCCACGAGCAGTACTTC
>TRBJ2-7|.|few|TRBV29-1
CSVEITSYEQYF
TGCAGCGTTGAAATCACCTCCTACGAGCAGTACTTC
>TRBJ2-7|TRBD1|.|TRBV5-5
CASSPRRQGPNEQYF
TGTGCCAGCAGCCCGCGCAGACAGGGCCCCAACGAGCAGTACTTC
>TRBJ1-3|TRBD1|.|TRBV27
CASSYRGGGNTIYF
TGTGCCAGCAGTTACAGGGGTGGTGGAAACACCATATATTTT
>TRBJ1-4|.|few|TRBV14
CASSQDELALVNEKLFF
TGTGCCAGCAGCCAAGATGAATTAGCCCTGGTCAATGAAAAACTGTTTTTT
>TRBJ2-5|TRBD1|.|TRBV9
CASSPRDSVQKTQYF
TGTGCCAGCAGCCCCAGGGACAGCGTCCAAAAGACCCAGTACTTC
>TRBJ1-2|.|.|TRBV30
CAWSSYPIDSYGYTF
TGTGCCTGGAGTTCCTACCCCATAGACTCCTATGGCTACACCTTC
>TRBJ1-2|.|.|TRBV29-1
CSVEDGDYGYTF
TGCAGCGTTGAAGACGGGGACTATGGCTACACCTTC
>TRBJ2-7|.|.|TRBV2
CASSEGASVGYEQYF
TGTGCCAGCAGTGAAGGGGCCAGTGTTGGGTACGAGCAGTACTTC
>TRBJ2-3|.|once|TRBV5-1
CASSPGGVRDTQYF
TGCGCCAGCAGCCCTGGCGGGGTTAGAGATACGCAGTATTTT
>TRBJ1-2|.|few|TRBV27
CASSLIGGTNYGYTF
TGTGCCAGCAGTTTAATAGGAGGCACCAACTATGGCTACACCTTC
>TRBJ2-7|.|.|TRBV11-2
CASSHTGRPYEQYF
TGTGCCAGCAGCCACACGGGGAGGCCCTACGAGCAGTACTTC
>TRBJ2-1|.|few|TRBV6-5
CASSPPPGDEQFF
TGTGCCAGCAGCCCCCCGCCAGGGGATGAGCAGTTCTTC
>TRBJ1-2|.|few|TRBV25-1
CASSDPGLSNYGYTF
TGTGCCAGCAGTGATCCGGGGCTGTCTAACTATGGCTACACCTTC
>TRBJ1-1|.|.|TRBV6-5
CASSYSRRVTEAFF
TGTGCCAGCAGTTACTCGAGAAGGGTCACTGAAGCTTTCTTT
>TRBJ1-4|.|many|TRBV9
CASSVDGGEKLFF
TGTGCCAGCAGCGTCGACGGAGGGGAAAAACTGTTTTTT